This T cell receptor (beta chain) was observed in a study of STAT5B mutations in CD4+ large granular lymphocyte leukemia. This CDR3 has 15 amino acids. Trimming shortened V by 1 base and J by 2 bases, and 11 bases separated the two germline ends. Germline V lookup: CDR1 SNHLY, CDR2 FYNNEI. General study points: About 26% of private leukemic clonotypes occurred rarely in other patients' non-leukemic repertoires. Compared with healthy controls (2/35), patient top clones favored TRBV06 (8/27).

The assay was run at survey level. In the original analysis: Lowest detectable productive clonotype frequency was 2.59 x 10-5. The data were produced by immunoSEQ multiplex PCR, yet TCRdb's version contains in-frame clones alone and is incomplete. V, J and clone size were drawn from that table, and D and trimming were deduced from the DNA. The table shows 20,000 to 25,000 clones, with about 78% occurring only once. Points on this clone: Its antigen is unidentified.

This chain links TRBV2 with TRBJ2-5, with a possible D match to TRBD2 (6 bases). The sample was CD4+ T cells from blood buffy coats. The TCR comes from a human donor in good health. Written as DNA, the CDR3 is TGTGCCAGCAGTGAAGTGGGACTGCGACAAGAGACCCAGTACTTC. Translated: CASSEVGLRQETQYF.